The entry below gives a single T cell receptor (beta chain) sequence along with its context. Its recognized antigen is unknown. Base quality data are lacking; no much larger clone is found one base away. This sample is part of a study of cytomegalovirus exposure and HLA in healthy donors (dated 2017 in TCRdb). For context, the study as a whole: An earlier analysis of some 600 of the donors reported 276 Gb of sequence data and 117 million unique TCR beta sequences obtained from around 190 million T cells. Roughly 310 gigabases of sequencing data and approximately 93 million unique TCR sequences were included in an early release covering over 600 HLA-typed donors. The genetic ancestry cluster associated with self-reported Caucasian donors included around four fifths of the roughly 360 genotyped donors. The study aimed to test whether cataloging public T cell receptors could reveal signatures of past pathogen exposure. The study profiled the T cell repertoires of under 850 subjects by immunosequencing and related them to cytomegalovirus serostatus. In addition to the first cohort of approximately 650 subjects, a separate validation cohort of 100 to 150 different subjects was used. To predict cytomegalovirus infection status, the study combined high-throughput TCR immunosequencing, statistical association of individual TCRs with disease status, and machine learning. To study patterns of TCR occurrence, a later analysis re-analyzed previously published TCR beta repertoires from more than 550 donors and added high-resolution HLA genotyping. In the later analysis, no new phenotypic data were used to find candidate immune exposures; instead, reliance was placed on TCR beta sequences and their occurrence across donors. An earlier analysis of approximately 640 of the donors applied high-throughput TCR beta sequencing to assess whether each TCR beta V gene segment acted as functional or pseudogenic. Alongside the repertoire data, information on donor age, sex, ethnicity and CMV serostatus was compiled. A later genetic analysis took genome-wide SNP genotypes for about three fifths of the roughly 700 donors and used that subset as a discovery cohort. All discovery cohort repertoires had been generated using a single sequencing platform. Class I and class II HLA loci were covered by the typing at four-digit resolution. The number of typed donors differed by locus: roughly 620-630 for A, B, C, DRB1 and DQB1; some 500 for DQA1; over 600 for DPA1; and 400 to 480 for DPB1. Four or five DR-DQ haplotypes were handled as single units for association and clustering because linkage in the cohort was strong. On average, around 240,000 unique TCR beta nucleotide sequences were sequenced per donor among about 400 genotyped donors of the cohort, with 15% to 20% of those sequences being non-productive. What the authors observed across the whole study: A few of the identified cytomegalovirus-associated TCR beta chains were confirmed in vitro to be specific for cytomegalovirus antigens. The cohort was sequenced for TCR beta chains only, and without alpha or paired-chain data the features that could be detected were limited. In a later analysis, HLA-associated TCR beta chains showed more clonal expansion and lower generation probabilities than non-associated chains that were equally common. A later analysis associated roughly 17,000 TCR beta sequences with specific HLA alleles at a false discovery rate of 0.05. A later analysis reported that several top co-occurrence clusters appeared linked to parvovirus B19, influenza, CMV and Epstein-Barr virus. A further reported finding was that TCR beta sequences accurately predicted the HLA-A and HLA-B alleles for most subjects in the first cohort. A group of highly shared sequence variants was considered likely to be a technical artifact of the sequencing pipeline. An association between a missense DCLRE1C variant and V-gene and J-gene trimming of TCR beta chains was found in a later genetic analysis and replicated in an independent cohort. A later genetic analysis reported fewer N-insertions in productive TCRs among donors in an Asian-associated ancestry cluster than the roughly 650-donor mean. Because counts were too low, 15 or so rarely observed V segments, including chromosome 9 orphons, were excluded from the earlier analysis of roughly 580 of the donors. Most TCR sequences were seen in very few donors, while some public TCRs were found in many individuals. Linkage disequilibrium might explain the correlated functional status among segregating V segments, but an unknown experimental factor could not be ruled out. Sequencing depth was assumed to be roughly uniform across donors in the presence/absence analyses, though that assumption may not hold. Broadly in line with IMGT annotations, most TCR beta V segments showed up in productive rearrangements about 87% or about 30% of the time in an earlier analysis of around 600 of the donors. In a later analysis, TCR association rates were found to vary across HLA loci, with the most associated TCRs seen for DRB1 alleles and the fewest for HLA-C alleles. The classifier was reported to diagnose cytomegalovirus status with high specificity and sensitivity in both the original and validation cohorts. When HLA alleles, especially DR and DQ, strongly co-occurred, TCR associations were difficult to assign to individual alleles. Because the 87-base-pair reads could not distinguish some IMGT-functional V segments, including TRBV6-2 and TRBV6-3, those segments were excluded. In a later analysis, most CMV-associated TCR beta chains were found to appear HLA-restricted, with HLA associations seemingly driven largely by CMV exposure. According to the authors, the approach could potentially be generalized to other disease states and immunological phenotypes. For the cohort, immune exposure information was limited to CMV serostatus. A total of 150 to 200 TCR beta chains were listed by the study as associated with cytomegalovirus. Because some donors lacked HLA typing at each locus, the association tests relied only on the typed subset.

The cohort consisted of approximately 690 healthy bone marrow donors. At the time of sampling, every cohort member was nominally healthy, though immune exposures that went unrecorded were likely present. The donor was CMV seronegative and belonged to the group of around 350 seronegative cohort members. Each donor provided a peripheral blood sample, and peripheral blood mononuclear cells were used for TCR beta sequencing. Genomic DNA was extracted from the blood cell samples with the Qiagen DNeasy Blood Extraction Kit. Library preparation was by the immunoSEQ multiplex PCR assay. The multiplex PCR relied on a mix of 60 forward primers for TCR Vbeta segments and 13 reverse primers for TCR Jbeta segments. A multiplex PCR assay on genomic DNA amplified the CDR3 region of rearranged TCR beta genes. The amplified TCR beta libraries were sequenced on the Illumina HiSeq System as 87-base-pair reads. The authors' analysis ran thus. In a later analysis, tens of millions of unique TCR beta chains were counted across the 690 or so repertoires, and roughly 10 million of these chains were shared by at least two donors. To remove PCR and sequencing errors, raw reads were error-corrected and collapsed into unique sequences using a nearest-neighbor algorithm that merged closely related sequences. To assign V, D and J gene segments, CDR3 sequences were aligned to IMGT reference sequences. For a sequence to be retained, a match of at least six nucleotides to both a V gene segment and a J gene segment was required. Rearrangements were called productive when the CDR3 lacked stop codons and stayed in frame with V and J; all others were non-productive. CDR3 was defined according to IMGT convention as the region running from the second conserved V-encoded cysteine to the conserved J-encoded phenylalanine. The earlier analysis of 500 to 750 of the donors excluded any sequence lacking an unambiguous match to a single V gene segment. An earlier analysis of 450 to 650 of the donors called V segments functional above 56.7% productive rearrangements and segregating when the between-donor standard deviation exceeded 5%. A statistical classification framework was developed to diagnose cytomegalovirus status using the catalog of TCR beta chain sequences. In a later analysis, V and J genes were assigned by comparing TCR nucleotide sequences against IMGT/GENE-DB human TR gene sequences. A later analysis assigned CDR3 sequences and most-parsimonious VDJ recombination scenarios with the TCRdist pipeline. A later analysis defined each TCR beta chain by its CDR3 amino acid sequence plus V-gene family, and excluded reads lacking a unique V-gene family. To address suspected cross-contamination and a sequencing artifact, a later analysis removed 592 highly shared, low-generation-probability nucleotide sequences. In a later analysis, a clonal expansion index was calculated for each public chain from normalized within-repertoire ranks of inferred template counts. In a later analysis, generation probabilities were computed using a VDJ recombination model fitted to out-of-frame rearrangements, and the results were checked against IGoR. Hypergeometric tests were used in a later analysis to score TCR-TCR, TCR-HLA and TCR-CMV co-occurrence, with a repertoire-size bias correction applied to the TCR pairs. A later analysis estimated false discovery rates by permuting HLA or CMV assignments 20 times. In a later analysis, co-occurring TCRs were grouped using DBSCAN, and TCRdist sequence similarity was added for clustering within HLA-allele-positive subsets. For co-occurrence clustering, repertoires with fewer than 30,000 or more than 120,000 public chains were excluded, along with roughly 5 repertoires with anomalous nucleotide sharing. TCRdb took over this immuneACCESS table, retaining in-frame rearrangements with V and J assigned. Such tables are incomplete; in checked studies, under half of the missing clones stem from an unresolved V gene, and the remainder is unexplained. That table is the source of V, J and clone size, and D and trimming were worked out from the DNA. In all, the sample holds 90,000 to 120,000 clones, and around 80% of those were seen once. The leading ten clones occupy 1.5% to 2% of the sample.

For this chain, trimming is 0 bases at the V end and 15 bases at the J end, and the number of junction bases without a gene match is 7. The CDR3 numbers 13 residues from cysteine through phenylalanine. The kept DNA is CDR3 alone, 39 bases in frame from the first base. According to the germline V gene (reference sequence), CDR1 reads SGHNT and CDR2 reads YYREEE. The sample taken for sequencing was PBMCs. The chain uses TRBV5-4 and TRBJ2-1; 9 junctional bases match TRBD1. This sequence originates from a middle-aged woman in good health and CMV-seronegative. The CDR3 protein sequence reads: CASSLGVGTGLFF. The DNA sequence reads TGTGCCAGCAGCTTGGGGGTGGGGACAGGGTTGTTCTTC.